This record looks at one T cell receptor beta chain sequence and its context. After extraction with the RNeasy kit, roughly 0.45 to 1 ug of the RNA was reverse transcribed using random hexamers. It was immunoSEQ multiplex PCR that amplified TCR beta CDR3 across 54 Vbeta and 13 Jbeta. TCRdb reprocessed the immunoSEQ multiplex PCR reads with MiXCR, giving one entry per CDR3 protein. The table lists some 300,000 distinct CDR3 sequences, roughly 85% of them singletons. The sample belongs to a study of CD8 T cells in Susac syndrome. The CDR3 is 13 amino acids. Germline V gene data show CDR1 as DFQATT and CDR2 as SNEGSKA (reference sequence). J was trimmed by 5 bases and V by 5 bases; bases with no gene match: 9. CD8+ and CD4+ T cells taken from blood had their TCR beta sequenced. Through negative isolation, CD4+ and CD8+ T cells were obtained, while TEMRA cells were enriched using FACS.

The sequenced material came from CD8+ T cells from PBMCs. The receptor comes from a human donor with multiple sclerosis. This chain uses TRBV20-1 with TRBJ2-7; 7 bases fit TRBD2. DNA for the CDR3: TGCAGTGCTCGCCCAGGGACTATTAACGAGCAGTACTTC. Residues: CSARPGTINEQYF.